A single sample gave rise to the 2 T cell receptor beta chains below, sequenced in a study of response to subunit inactivated influenza vaccine. TCRdb processed the RT-PCR reads anew with MiXCR; each CDR3 protein has one entry. The table records about 700,000 distinct CDR3 sequences, around 15% of them present only once. Material: PBMCs from blood, obtained approximately 15 days before vaccination. The source of these receptors is a middle-aged man who received an inactivated influenza vaccine.

This clonotype was seen just once. This chain joins TRBV6-1 and TRBJ2-5; 15 nucleotides agree with TRBD2. V dropped 5 bases and J dropped 4; count of bases not matched to a gene: 5. CDR3 length equals 16 residues. The germline CDR1 and CDR2 sequences are MNHNS and SASEGT. Here the CDR3 reads CASSMGLAGGGETQYF. CDR3 sequence (DNA): TGTGCCAGCAGTATGGGACTAGCGGGGGGTGGAGAGACCCAGTACTTC.

This clonotype was observed many times. The chain carries TRBV5-1 and TRBJ2-5, with 8 bases that match TRBD2. CDR1 is SGHRS, CDR2 YFSETQ, per germline. The ends lost 5 bases at V and 3 bases at J; junction bases unmatched: 6. This CDR3 has 14 residues. The CDR3 spells CASSPGTSKETQYF. The CDR3 DNA follows: TGCGCCAGCAGTCCCGGGACTAGTAAAGAGACCCAGTACTTC.